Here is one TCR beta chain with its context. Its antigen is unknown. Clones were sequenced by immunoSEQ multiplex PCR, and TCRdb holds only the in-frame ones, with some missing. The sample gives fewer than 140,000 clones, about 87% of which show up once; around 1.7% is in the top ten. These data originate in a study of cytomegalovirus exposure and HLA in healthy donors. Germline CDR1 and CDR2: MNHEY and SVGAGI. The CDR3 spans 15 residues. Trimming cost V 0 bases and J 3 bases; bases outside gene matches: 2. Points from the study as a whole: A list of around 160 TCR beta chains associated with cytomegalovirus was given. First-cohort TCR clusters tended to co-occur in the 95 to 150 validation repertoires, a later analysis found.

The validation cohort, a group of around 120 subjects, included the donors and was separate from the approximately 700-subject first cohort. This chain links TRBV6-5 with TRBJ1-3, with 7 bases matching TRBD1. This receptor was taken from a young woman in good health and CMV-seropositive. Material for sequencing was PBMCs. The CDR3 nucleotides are TGTGCCAGCAGTTACTCAGGGGGCAGTGGAAACACCATATATTTT. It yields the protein CASSYSGGSGNTIYF.